One sample yielded the 26 T cell receptor beta chains listed below, sequenced in a study of identical twins. Each CDR3 protein is one row after TCRdb ran MiXCR on the 5' RACE reads. The sample lists roughly 200,000 distinct CDR3 sequences, roughly 7.5% occurring once. This sample was also put to use in a study of yellow fever vaccine responses in identical twins.

Source material: memory (CD45RO+) T cells sorted from blood. The receptors originated from a woman aged 18-29 years in good health.

The sample holds many counts of this clonotype. V gene TRBV18 combines with J gene TRBJ2-4; unclear D gene. This CDR3 has 15 amino acids. CDR1 and CDR2 (germline): KGHSH, LQKENI. V shed 2 bases and J shed 0 bases, with 8 bases lying between them. CDR3 coding DNA: TGTGCCAGCTCACCAGTTCCTGGAGCCAAAAACATTCAGTACTTC. Translating it yields CASSPVPGAKNIQYF.

The rearrangement uses TRBV28 and TRBJ2-1; 8 bases line up with TRBD2. V was pared by 6 bases and J by 2 bases, with 15 bases of the junction left unmatched. Germline V gives CDR1 MDHEN, CDR2 SYDVKM. This CDR3 spans 18 amino acids. CDR3 amino acids: CASSLFHLSGRPYNEQFF. In nucleotides, the CDR3 is TGTGCCAGCAGCCTATTCCACCTCAGCGGGAGACCCTACAATGAGCAGTTCTTC. The full variable domain, with the rest looked up from reference TRBV28 and TRBJ2-1, is DVKVTQSSRYLVKRTGEKVFLECVQDMDHENMFWYRQDPGLGLRLIYFSYDVKMKEKGDIPEGYSVSREKKERFSLILESASTNQTSMYLCASSLFHLSGRPYNEQFFGPGTRLTVL.

Many counts were recorded for this clonotype. V usage is TRBV4-2 and J usage is TRBJ1-2, with D unclear. The V gene lost 0 bases and the J gene lost 8 bases, with 16 bases spanning the gap. CDR1 and CDR2 (germline): LGHNA, YNFKEQ. This CDR3 comprises 15 residues. The CDR3 coding sequence is TGTGCCAGCAGCCAAGATGACTCCGCGATCTCAGGCTACACCTTC. It yields the protein CASSQDDSAISGYTF.

This clonotype was picked up many times. The J gene is TRBJ1-2, the V gene TRBV5-1; weak D call: TRBD1 (6 bases). This CDR3 comprises 15 residues. V was clipped by 4 bases and J by 6 bases, with 19 bases between them. Germline CDR1 is SGHRS and CDR2 is YFSETQ. CDR3 in DNA: TGCGCCAGCAGCCCCCTAGGGGGGCCTAGGGATGGCTACACCTTC. It encodes CASSPLGGPRDGYTF.

Ten or more counts support this clonotype. The chain is built from TRBV5-6 and TRBJ2-7; D is perhaps TRBD2 (5 bases). V lost 7 bases to trimming and J lost 2 bases, with 22 bases between them. This CDR3 contains 16 residues. Looked up from germline, CDR1 is SGHDT and CDR2 is YYEEEE. CDR3 nucleotides: TGTGCCAGCCCCGGCCCCCCAGGAGGCCTTACCTACGAGCAGTACTTC. It codes for CASPGPPGGLTYEQYF.

There are a few counts of this clonotype. The chain couples TRBV6-1 to TRBJ2-3, with D tentatively TRBD1 or TRBD2 (6 bases each). The V end was cut by 6 bases, the J end by 0 bases, with 16 bases between. The CDR3 extends over 16 amino acids. CDR1 is MNHNS, CDR2 SASEGT, per germline. For the CDR3, the DNA is TGTGCCAGCAGCCCTTACGGGGGCACGAGCACAGATACGCAGTATTTT. Translation gives CASSPYGGTSTDTQYF.

In its sample, this clonotype was seen a few times. The chain recombines TRBV11-2 with TRBJ2-7; a weak D match, TRBD1 (6 bases). Trimming pared 3 bases from V and 2 bases from J, leaving 11 bases between. This CDR3 is built from 14 residues. CDR1 and CDR2 from the germline V gene are SGHAT and FQNNGV. As DNA, the CDR3 is TGTGCCAGCAGCTTGACAGGTCTTACCTACGAGCAGTACTTC. This sequence encodes CASSLTGLTYEQYF.

This clonotype was detected ten times or more. The rearrangement links TRBV5-1 to TRBJ2-4, with 7 nucleotides matching TRBD1. The CDR3 has 15 residues. Germline CDR1 SGHRS, CDR2 YFSETQ. V dropped 7 bases and J dropped 4; count of bases not matched to a gene: 11. As DNA, the CDR3 is TGCGCCAGCTATATGGGAACAGGGGAAAAAAACATTCAGTACTTC. Amino acid sequence: CASYMGTGEKNIQYF. Variable domain in full (rest from reference TRBV5-1 and TRBJ2-4): KAGVTQTPRYLIKTRGQQVTLSCSPISGHRSVSWYQQTPGQGLQFLFEYFSETQRNKGNFPGRFSGRQFSNSRSEMNVSTLELGDSALYLCASYMGTGEKNIQYFGAGTRLSVL.

The V gene is TRBV10-3, the J gene TRBJ2-2; D is unclear. The CDR3 runs to 14 residues. V was cut by 8 bases and J by 2 bases, with 12 bases left in between. Per the germline V gene, CDR1 is ENHRY and CDR2 is SYGVKD. The chain's CDR3 is CAILGQTNTGELFF. The CDR3 DNA reads as TGTGCCATCCTAGGGCAAACTAACACCGGGGAGCTGTTTTTT.

The chain employs TRBV27 and TRBJ2-7; D is possibly TRBD1 (5 bases). The germline V gene encodes CDR1 MNHEY and CDR2 SMNVEV (reference sequence). This CDR3 has 14 amino acids. Trimming pared 8 bases from V and 0 bases from J, leaving 14 bases between. CDR3 residues: CASPLDNDSYEQYF. The CDR3 DNA is TGTGCCAGCCCTCTGGACAACGACTCCTACGAGCAGTACTTC.

Ten or more counts support this clonotype. V usage is TRBV5-1 and J usage is TRBJ2-5; possibly TRBD2 for D (5 bases). The germline gives CDR1 SGHRS, CDR2 YFSETQ. The V end lost 4 bases, the J end lost 2 bases, and 12 bases lay between the germline ends. The CDR3 is 14 amino acids. The CDR3 coding sequence is TGCGCCAGCAGCCTAAGCGGACGGCAAGAGACCCAGTACTTC. It specifies CASSLSGRQETQYF.

This chain connects TRBV28 to TRBJ2-2; TRBD1 is a possible D gene (6 bases). The ends were cut back, 4 bases at V and 8 bases at J, with 14 bases in the middle. This CDR3 is built from 14 residues. Germline CDR1 MDHEN, CDR2 SYDVKM. The CDR3 DNA reads TGTGCCAGCAGTTCAGGACAGCGGACTGGGGAGCTGTTTTTT. This translates into CASSSGQRTGELFF.

In this sample, this clonotype turned up many times. The rearrangement links TRBV5-1 to TRBJ1-1, with TRBD1 identical over 8 bases. CDR1 is SGHRS and CDR2 is YFSETQ in the germline V gene. The CDR3 has 14 amino acids. The trim removed 2 bases at V and 2 bases at J, leaving 2 bases unmatched. CDR3 sequence: CASSLQGGNTEAFF. The CDR3 bases are TGCGCCAGCAGCTTACAGGGGGGTAACACTGAAGCTTTCTTT.

This clonotype has only a few counts. The rearrangement links TRBV12-5 to TRBJ2-3; tentatively, D is TRBD1 or TRBD2 (5 bases each). The CDR3 is 12 amino acids. The germline V gene encodes CDR1 LGHNT and CDR2 FRNRAP. V was trimmed by 1 base and J by 6 bases, leaving 5 bases between them. The CDR3 loop is CASGLGGDTQYF. CDR3 bases: TGTGCTAGTGGTTTGGGGGGGGATACGCAGTATTTT.

This clonotype was counted between two and nine times. CDR3 in amino acids: CSARDSRSGNTIYF. The CDR3 DNA sequence: TGCAGTGCGAGGGACAGTCGGTCTGGAAACACCATATATTTT. This chain uses TRBV20-1 with TRBJ1-3; 7 bases line up with TRBD1. J was trimmed by 1 base and V by 6 bases; bases with no gene match: 6. The length of the CDR3 is 14 residues. Germline CDR1 is DFQATT and CDR2 is SNEGSKA (reference sequence).

This clonotype was observed at least ten times. The V call is TRBV7-3, the J call TRBJ1-1; a weak D match, TRBD1 (5 bases). Germline values: CDR1 SGHTA, CDR2 FQGTGA. The CDR3 has 15 residues. The ends were cut back, 5 bases at V and 1 base at J, with 14 bases in the middle. CDR3 in amino acids: CASSLRGTGNTEAFF. The CDR3, as DNA: TGTGCCAGCAGCCTGAGAGGGACGGGGAACACTGAAGCTTTCTTT.

This clonotype appeared many times. The chain is built from TRBV6-1 and TRBJ2-7; the match to TRBD2 covers 7 bases. Germline values: CDR1 MNHNS, CDR2 SASEGT. The CDR3 has 15 amino acids. Unmatched junction bases numbered 7, after V lost 5 bases and J lost 0 bases. CDR3 region: CASSRSGVSSYEQYF. The CDR3 bases are TGTGCCAGCAGTCGAAGCGGGGTAAGCTCCTACGAGCAGTACTTC.

This clonotype was found many times. DNA for the CDR3: TGCGCCAGCAGCTTGGTGGAGACCCAGTACTTC. The encoded protein is CASSLVETQYF. The chain carries TRBV5-1 and TRBJ2-5; D remains ambiguous. Trimming shortened V by 0 bases and J by 5 bases, and 2 bases separated the two germline ends. Per germline, CDR1 SGHRS and CDR2 YFSETQ. The CDR3 is 11 amino acids. The variable domain in full, completed from reference TRBV5-1 and TRBJ2-5, reads KAGVTQTPRYLIKTRGQQVTLSCSPISGHRSVSWYQQTPGQGLQFLFEYFSETQRNKGNFPGRFSGRQFSNSRSEMNVSTLELGDSALYLCASSLVETQYFGPGTRLLVL.

This clonotype has at least ten counts. V gene TRBV9 combines with J gene TRBJ2-1, with TRBD1 matching over 12 bases. The germline V gene has CDR1 SGDLS and CDR2 YYNGEE. V dropped 3 bases and J dropped 1; count of bases not matched to a gene: 11. The CDR3 is 19 amino acids. CDR3 nucleotides: TGTGCCAGCAGCGGCCTAGGGGACAGGGGGCTGGGATCCTACAATGAGCAGTTCTTC. This gives the protein CASSGLGDRGLGSYNEQFF.

The chain couples TRBV4-3 to TRBJ2-5; no reliable D call. Trimming removed 0 bases from V and 2 bases from J, with 4 bases in between. The CDR3 runs to 13 residues. The germline V gene encodes CDR1 LGHNA and CDR2 YSLEER. CDR3: CASSQESQETQYF. CDR3 nucleotide sequence: TGCGCCAGCAGCCAAGAGAGTCAAGAGACCCAGTACTTC.

The J gene is TRBJ2-7, the V gene TRBV9, with unresolved D. This CDR3 comprises 13 residues. Germline V gives CDR1 SGDLS, CDR2 YYNGEE. V shed 2 bases and J shed 5 bases, with 11 bases lying between them. As DNA, the CDR3 is TGTGCCAGCAGCGTCTCCCCTTTGGACGAGCAGTACTTC. This gives the protein CASSVSPLDEQYF.

This clonotype was recorded many times. The chain links TRBV5-1 to TRBJ2-3; maybe TRBD1 (7 bases). The ends were cut back, 4 bases at V and 1 base at J, with 13 bases in the middle. The V gene's germline CDR1 is SGHRS and CDR2 YFSETQ. CDR3 length: 15 amino acids. CDR3 bases: TGCGCCAGCAGCCCCGGCGGGACAGGCACAGATACGCAGTATTTT. Its translation: CASSPGGTGTDTQYF.

CDR3 DNA: TGCGCCAGCAGCTTGGAAGGTTCAGGGGGCCGCTACAATGAGCAGTTCTTC. As protein: CASSLEGSGGRYNEQFF. The rearrangement joins TRBV5-1 to TRBJ2-1, with 8 bases lining up with TRBD1. J gave up 3 bases and V 0 bases, and 8 bases lay outside the gene matches. Germline assignment: CDR1 SGHRS and CDR2 YFSETQ. CDR3 size: 17 residues.

The chain employs TRBV11-2 and TRBJ2-2, with D perhaps TRBD1 (5 bases). This CDR3 spans 19 amino acids. V lost 4 bases to trimming and J lost 0 bases, with 21 bases between them. Germline V gives CDR1 SGHAT, CDR2 FQNNGV. The CDR3 sequence is CASSYFSPSRTTNTGELFF. The CDR3 nucleotides are TGTGCCAGCAGCTATTTTTCCCCATCCAGGACAACGAACACCGGGGAGCTGTTTTTT.

There are a few counts of this clonotype. J is TRBJ1-5 and V is TRBV20-1; D might be TRBD1 (5 bases). Germline CDR1 and CDR2: DFQATT and SNEGSKA (reference sequence). V was clipped by 7 bases and J by 3 bases, with 16 bases between them. This CDR3 comprises 14 residues. The CDR3, as DNA: TGCAGTGTCACCATCGGGGCGGACAATCAGCCCCAGCATTTT. Protein: CSVTIGADNQPQHF.

There are many counts of this clonotype. The J gene is TRBJ1-2, the V gene TRBV20-1; D ambiguous. Per the germline V gene, CDR1 is DFQATT and CDR2 is SNEGSKA (reference sequence). The CDR3 is made up of 11 amino acids. The V gene lost 5 bases and the J gene lost 4 bases, with 8 bases spanning the gap. The chain's CDR3 is CSAEASYGYTF. The CDR3 bases are TGCAGTGCTGAAGCGAGCTATGGCTACACCTTC.